This entry lists 30 T cell receptor beta chains sequenced from one sample in a study of persistence of HIV-infected CD4 T cells. These receptors' antigens are unknown. This was the immunoSEQ version 4 assay in survey mode. The protocol was immunoSEQ multiplex PCR, while the TCRdb copy is restricted to in-frame clones and leaves out a portion. The sample includes under 50,000 clones, about 89% of them seen just once. Cells were stimulated nonspecifically with anti-CD3/anti-CD28 magnetic beads. Sorting selected CD4+ T cells upregulating both CD40 ligand and CD69. The starting material was CD4+ T cells sorted from PBMCs after roughly 20-hour stimulation, obtained from a patient who received antiretroviral therapy. All receptors come from an adult man with HIV who was CMV-seropositive.

The chain combines TRBV5-1 with TRBJ1-1; a weak D match, TRBD1 (6 bases). Germline V CDR1 and CDR2: SGHRS, YFSETQ. The germline V and J ends were trimmed by 5 bases and 0 bases, with 17 bases remaining between them. This CDR3 comprises 16 residues. The CDR3 sequence: CASRLRQGPMNTEAFF. The CDR3 nucleotides read TGCGCCAGCAGATTGAGGCAGGGGCCAATGAACACTGAAGCTTTCTTT.

V usage is TRBV21-1 and J usage is TRBJ1-1. TRBV21-1 is marked as a pseudogene. This CDR3 has 17 residues. The CDR3 bases are TGTGCCAGCAGCTTCAAGAGGGCAGGGTTCATGAACACTGAAGCTTTCTTT. This gives the protein CASSFKRAGFMNTEAFF.

The chain has TRBV18 and TRBJ1-1; D remains ambiguous. Trimming took off 4 bases at V and 0 bases at J, with 12 bases between the two ends. Germline V gene sequence: CDR1 KGHSH, CDR2 LQKENI. The CDR3 is made up of 15 amino acids. The CDR3 DNA reads as TGTGCCAGCTCACTTAATGCTCCTTTGAACACTGAAGCTTTCTTT. Translation: CASSLNAPLNTEAFF.

The chain is built from TRBV5-1 and TRBJ2-3, with 8 nucleotides matching TRBD2. CDR3 size: 15 residues. CDR1 and CDR2 from the germline V gene are SGHRS and YFSETQ. The trim removed 8 bases at V and 0 bases at J, leaving 8 bases unmatched. The CDR3 protein is CASTRRGVSTDTQYF. The CDR3 nucleotides are TGCGCCAGTACCCGGCGGGGGGTAAGCACAGATACGCAGTATTTT.

The CDR3 protein is CASSSPSPGRGGYNEQFF. The CDR3 DNA sequence: TGTGCCAGCAGCTCACCCTCCCCCGGGCGGGGGGGCTACAATGAGCAGTTCTTC. The chain joins TRBV5-8 to TRBJ2-1, with TRBD2 identical over 9 bases. V gave up 3 bases and J gave up 3 bases; unmatched junction bases: 13. CDR1 is SGHTS, CDR2 YDEGEE, per germline. This CDR3 region has 18 residues.

The V gene is TRBV4-2, the J gene TRBJ2-7; TRBD1 matches at 9 bases. The CDR3 covers 15 residues. The V and J ends lost 4 bases and 2 bases, in that order; junction bases with no gene match: 6. Germline V gives CDR1 LGHNA, CDR2 YNFKEQ. The CDR3 bases are TGTGCCAGCAGCCTTTCCGGGACAGGGCCCTACGAGCAGTACTTC. It yields the protein CASSLSGTGPYEQYF.

The gene calls are TRBV18 and TRBJ1-6; TRBD1 matches at 7 bases. The germline V gene encodes CDR1 KGHSH and CDR2 LQKENI. The CDR3 is made up of 15 amino acids. The V and J ends lost 5 bases and 10 bases, in that order; junction bases with no gene match: 11. The CDR3 reads CASSTETGSRSPLHF. The CDR3 nucleotides read TGTGCCAGCTCAACCGAGACAGGGTCGAGGTCACCCCTCCACTTT. The full variable domain, with the rest looked up from reference TRBV18 and TRBJ1-6, is NAGVMQNPRHLVRRRGQEARLRCSPMKGHSHVYWYRQLPEEGLKFMVYLQKENIIDESGMPKERFSAEFPKEGPSILRIQQVVRGDSAAYFCASSTETGSRSPLHFGNGTRLTVT.

The V gene is TRBV28, the J gene TRBJ2-7; D is possibly TRBD1 (5 bases). The V gene's germline CDR1 is MDHEN and CDR2 SYDVKM. V gave up 6 bases and J gave up 0 bases, with 18 bases separating them. The CDR3 extends over 16 amino acids. The chain's CDR3 is CASRDQGKPLSYEQYF. The DNA of the CDR3 is TGTGCCAGCAGGGACCAGGGTAAGCCGCTCTCCTACGAGCAGTACTTC.

This clone was observed a few times. The gene calls are TRBV2 and TRBJ2-7; TRBD2 aligns across 7 bases. In germline, CDR1 is SNHLY, CDR2 FYNNEI. The CDR3 contains 16 residues. Trimming cost V 2 bases and J 2 bases; bases outside gene matches: 9. This chain's CDR3 is CASSELGGSLTYEQYF. The CDR3 region has the DNA TGTGCCAGCAGTGAACTCGGGGGGTCCCTAACCTACGAGCAGTACTTC. The full variable domain, its missing parts supplied by reference TRBV2 and TRBJ2-7, is EPEVTQTPSHQVTQMGQEVILRCVPISNHLYFYWYRQILGQKVEFLVSFYNNEISEKSEIFDDQFSVERPDGSNFTLKIRSTKLEDSAMYFCASSELGGSLTYEQYFGPGTRLTVT.

The chain uses TRBV6-1 and TRBJ1-2, with D perhaps TRBD1 (5 bases). The CDR3 contains 16 residues. CDR1 is MNHNS and CDR2 is SASEGT in the germline V gene. Trimming shortened V by 0 bases and J by 4 bases, and 15 bases separated the two germline ends. The CDR3 coding sequence is TGTGCCAGCAGTGAAGCGCAGGGTGCAGGACCCTATGGCTACACCTTC. Residues: CASSEAQGAGPYGYTF.

The rearrangement links TRBV7-3 to TRBJ2-3, with 8 bases aligning to TRBD2. Germline values: CDR1 SGHTA, CDR2 FQGTGA. V was clipped by 2 bases and J by 4 bases; unmatched bases: 2. The CDR3 is 14 amino acids. DNA for the CDR3: TGTGCCAGCAGCTTAGGGACTAGTTCAGATACGCAGTATTTT. Amino acid sequence: CASSLGTSSDTQYF.

V is TRBV18 and J is TRBJ2-3; 8 positions match TRBD2. The CDR3 runs to 17 residues. Germline-derived CDR1 and CDR2 are KGHSH and LQKENI. The junction had 10 bases not matched to a gene; V was cut back by 2 bases and J by 3 bases. The CDR3 sequence is CASSPTLGGGHTDTQYF. The CDR3 DNA follows: TGTGCCAGCTCACCAACTCTCGGCGGGGGGCATACAGATACGCAGTATTTT.

The chain employs TRBV6-7 and TRBJ1-6; perhaps TRBD1 as D (5 bases). TRBV6-7 is an ORF for which the function is uncertain. CDR3 length: 16 amino acids. V gave up 4 bases and J gave up 10 bases, with 20 bases separating them. CDR3 in DNA: TGTGCCAGCAGTTGGGTAATTGGGCGGGGGGTATCACCCCTCCACTTT. Translating gives CASSWVIGRGVSPLHF.

In DNA form, the CDR3 reads TGTGCCAGCAGAAACCGGGACAGGACCCCAGATACGCAGTATTTT. Amino acids: CASRNRDRTPDTQYF. The genes are TRBV21-1 and TRBJ2-3; TRBD1 is the table's D call, not checked against the DNA. TRBV21-1 is annotated as a pseudogene. The CDR3 runs to 15 residues.

This chain connects TRBV15 to TRBJ2-7; 12 nucleotides agree with TRBD1. Germline V CDR1 and CDR2: LNHNV, YYDKDF (reference sequence). V was pared by 2 bases and J by 5 bases, with 4 bases of the junction left unmatched. The CDR3 loop spans 15 amino acids. The CDR3 region is CATSRFGTGGHEQYF. For the CDR3, the DNA is TGTGCCACCAGCAGATTTGGGACAGGGGGCCACGAGCAGTACTTC.

This rearrangement joins TRBV5-8 to TRBJ2-1; no clear D. The germline V gene has CDR1 SGHTS and CDR2 YDEGEE. The length of the CDR3 is 12 residues. V gave up 5 bases and J gave up 7 bases, with 10 bases separating them. This CDR3 is CASRIGWNEQFF. Written as DNA, the CDR3 is TGTGCCAGCAGAATCGGGTGGAATGAGCAGTTCTTC.

The V gene is TRBV12-3 or TRBV12-4, the J gene TRBJ2-4, with D perhaps TRBD2 (5 bases). The CDR3 has 13 amino acids. Trimming shortened V by 4 bases and J by 6 bases, and 10 bases separated the two germline ends. The CDR3 nucleotides are TGTGCCAGCAGTTACGGGGATTCAAACATTCAGTACTTC. It specifies CASSYGDSNIQYF.

The count of this clone is one. The chain couples TRBV5-8 to TRBJ2-7; 11 bases fit TRBD2. Germline CDR1 and CDR2: SGHTS and YDEGEE. CDR3 size: 17 residues. Trimming took 0 bases from V and 0 from J; bases not matched to a gene: 5. The CDR3 sequence: CASSLVLAGGSSYEQYF. CDR3 DNA: TGTGCCAGCAGCTTGGTTCTAGCGGGGGGAAGCTCCTACGAGCAGTACTTC. Complete variable domain (other parts from reference TRBV5-8 and TRBJ2-7): EAGVTQSPTHLIKTRGQQATLRCSPISGHTSVYWYQQALGLGLQFLLWYDEGEERNRGNFPPRFSGRQFPNYSSELNVNALELEDSALYLCASSLVLAGGSSYEQYFGPGTRLTVT.

The V call is TRBV7-6, the J call TRBJ2-6; tentative D call: TRBD2 (5 bases). Trimming stripped 2 bases from V and 0 bases from J, with 14 bases between. The CDR3 is 18 residues long. Germline CDR1 is SGHVS and CDR2 is FNYEAQ. The CDR3 DNA reads TGTGCCAGCAGCTTAACCTATATCGGGGTCTCTGGGGCCAACGTCCTGACTTTC. It codes for CASSLTYIGVSGANVLTF.

The chain employs TRBV9 and TRBJ2-2, with a tentative D call TRBD1 (5 bases). The CDR3 loop spans 14 amino acids. CDR1 SGDLS and CDR2 YYNGEE come from the germline V gene. V was pared by 5 bases and J by 6 bases, with 14 bases between. The CDR3 is CASRESRAPGELFF. CDR3 DNA sequence: TGTGCCAGCAGGGAATCCAGGGCACCCGGGGAGCTGTTTTTT.

The chain carries TRBV18 and TRBJ2-5; D is undetermined. The CDR3 extends over 14 amino acids. V lost 7 bases, J lost 2 bases, and 14 bases lay in between. CDR1 and CDR2 from the germline V gene are KGHSH and LQKENI. CDR3 sequence (DNA): TGTGCCAGCTGTGGCAGATTAGGTCAAGAGACCCAGTACTTC. Translating it yields CASCGRLGQETQYF.

This sequence joins TRBV3-1 (or the pseudogene TRBV3-2) and TRBJ2-7; D is perhaps TRBD2 (6 bases). CDR1 is LGHDT and CDR2 is YNNKEL in the germline V gene (reference sequence). The germline V and J ends were trimmed by 1 base and 1 base, with 17 bases remaining between them. CDR3 length: 17 amino acids. The CDR3, as DNA: TGTGCCAGCAGCCAAGTGTCTCCTCTCCGGGGGTCCTACGAGCAGTACTTC. It is translated as CASSQVSPLRGSYEQYF.

The rearrangement uses TRBV18 and TRBJ1-3; no clear D. CDR1 is KGHSH and CDR2 is LQKENI in the germline V gene. Trimming shortened V by 2 bases and J by 2 bases, and 10 bases separated the two germline ends. The CDR3 consists of 15 residues. The chain's CDR3 is CASSPAGDTGNTIYF. CDR3 sequence (DNA): TGTGCCAGCTCACCAGCAGGAGACACTGGAAACACCATATATTTT. Filled out from reference TRBV18 and TRBJ1-3, the complete variable domain reads NAGVMQNPRHLVRRRGQEARLRCSPMKGHSHVYWYRQLPEEGLKFMVYLQKENIIDESGMPKERFSAEFPKEGPSILRIQQVVRGDSAAYFCASSPAGDTGNTIYFGEGSWLTVV.

This chain links TRBV9 with TRBJ2-1; D remains unclear. The length of the CDR3 is 16 residues. The V gene lost 0 bases and the J gene lost 0 bases, with 10 bases spanning the gap. The V gene's germline CDR1 is SGDLS and CDR2 YYNGEE. CDR3 nucleotide sequence: TGTGCCAGCAGCGTAGACCTAGGAGCCTCCTACAATGAGCAGTTCTTC. It encodes CASSVDLGASYNEQFF.

The chain has TRBV5-1 and TRBJ1-2; 10 bases are a match to TRBD1. The CDR3 sequence is 14 residues long. Per germline, CDR1 SGHRS and CDR2 YFSETQ. The V gene end was trimmed by 4 bases and the J gene end by 5 bases; junction bases not matched to a gene: 5. The CDR3 sequence: CASSTGQGTYGYTF. In nucleotides, the CDR3 is TGCGCCAGCAGCACGGGACAGGGGACTTATGGCTACACCTTC.

The chain has TRBV7-6 and TRBJ2-2; TRBD1 agrees at 8 bases. The CDR3 consists of 16 residues. V was pared by 5 bases and J by 6 bases, with 11 bases of the junction left unmatched. Per germline, CDR1 SGHVS and CDR2 FNYEAQ. CDR3 sequence (DNA): TGTGCCAGCAGCCTGTCCCGCAGGGGGCCCCCCGGGGAGCTGTTTTTT. It codes for CASSLSRRGPPGELFF.

V gene TRBV28 combines with J gene TRBJ2-3, with 12 bases matching TRBD2. The ends lost 5 bases at V and 0 bases at J; junction bases unmatched: 9. The CDR3 is made up of 18 amino acids. Germline V gives CDR1 MDHEN, CDR2 SYDVKM. The CDR3 DNA reads TGTGCCAGCAGTCCCAGACTAGCGGGGGTGCCGAGCACAGATACGCAGTATTTT. Its translation: CASSPRLAGVPSTDTQYF.

The chain employs TRBV19 and TRBJ1-5; D is ambiguous. The CDR3 consists of 16 residues. The V end lost 3 bases, the J end lost 0 bases, and 12 bases lay between the germline ends. The germline CDR1 and CDR2 sequences are LNHDA and SQIVND (reference sequence). The CDR3 loop is CASSMLQLFSNQPQHF. The CDR3 DNA reads as TGTGCCAGTAGTATGCTACAGCTATTTAGCAATCAGCCCCAGCATTTT. The entire variable domain, with the rest obtained from reference TRBV19 and TRBJ1-5, is as follows: DGGITQSPKYLFRKEGQNVTLSCEQNLNHDAMYWYRQDPGQGLRLIYYSQIVNDFQKGDIAEGYSVSREKKESFPLTVTSAQKNPTAFYLCASSMLQLFSNQPQHFGDGTRLSIL.

The rearrangement uses TRBV7-2 and TRBJ2-4, with D maybe TRBD1 (5 bases). Germline V gene data show CDR1 as SGHTA and CDR2 as FQGNSA. The V and J ends lost 3 bases and 1 base respectively, with 13 bases between them. The CDR3 loop spans 16 amino acids. The chain's CDR3 is CASSFERGAAKNIQYF. CDR3 DNA sequence: TGTGCCAGCAGCTTCGAAAGGGGTGCGGCCAAAAACATTCAGTACTTC.

The V call is TRBV6-6, the J call TRBJ2-7; tentatively, D is TRBD1 or TRBD2 (7 bases each). V lost 4 bases to trimming and J lost 4 bases, with 14 bases between them. CDR1 MNHNY and CDR2 SVGAGI come from the germline V gene (reference sequence). This CDR3 spans 14 amino acids. The CDR3 is CASSFSGGVYEQYF. DNA of the CDR3: TGTGCCAGCAGTTTCTCAGGGGGGGTATACGAGCAGTACTTC.